The source of this T cell receptor (beta chain) is a study of CD8 T cells in Susac syndrome. Trimming took 4 bases from V and 5 from J, leaving 14 bases between them. Germline V gene lookup returns CDR1 WSHSY and CDR2 SAAADI. This CDR3 has 15 residues. RNA, at 0.5 to 1 ug, was reverse transcribed with random hexamers. Via MiXCR, TCRdb re-called the immunoSEQ multiplex PCR reads, giving one row per CDR3 protein. The repertoire holds 90,000 to 150,000 distinct CDR3 sequences, with 85% to 95% as singletons. Source material: CD4+ T cells from PBMCs. The origin of this receptor is a human donor with multiple sclerosis. The V and J genes are TRBV10-2 and TRBJ2-2; no clear D gene. The CDR3 DNA reads TGCGCCAGCAGTGTGGTCAAAGGAAGAACCGGGGAGCTGTTTTTT. This codes for CASSVVKGRTGELFF.